A selection of T cell receptor beta chains follows, all from one sample in a study of blood T cell repertoires in COVID-19. TCRdb's copy holds only in-frame clones and misses some; the assay was immunoSEQ multiplex PCR. The sample lists 80,000 to 85,000 clones, under 90% occurring once. Sequences were obtained from peripheral blood. The receptors derive from a human donor in a cohort sampled during active COVID-19. Each CDR3 is given with its conserved first and last residue. The D gene is left open where the match is weak. Size tells how often a clone was seen (once, few, many) or the class of an expanded clone, and some rows leave it out.

size	V	D	J	DNA	CDR3
NA	TRBV2	TRBD1	TRBJ2-7	TGTGCCAGCAGCAATCGACAGGGTCCCGAGCAGTACTTC	CASSNRQGPEQYF
NA	TRBV6-6	NA	TRBJ2-2	TGTGCCAGCAGTGCAGTTGGCGGGGAGCTGTTTTTT	CASSAVGGELFF
NA	TRBV19	TRBD1	TRBJ1-6	TGTGCCAGTAGGTCGGGACAGCCTTATTCACCCCTCCACTTT	CASRSGQPYSPLHF
NA	TRBV7-3	TRBD2	TRBJ2-7	TGTGCCAGCAGCTTAAACCCTACTAGCGGGCCTCAGTACTTC	CASSLNPTSGPQYF
NA	TRBV7-6	TRBD2	TRBJ2-5	TGTGCCAGCAGCACCGGGACTAGTGGGGAGACCCAGTACTTC	CASSTGTSGETQYF
NA	TRBV6-1	TRBD1	TRBJ1-5	TGTGCCAGCAGTGAAACCTACAGGGGGCTCAGCAATCAGCCCCAGCATTTT	CASSETYRGLSNQPQHF
NA	TRBV7-9	NA	TRBJ1-1	TGTGCCAGCAGCTTAGTGGTAGATTTGATGAACACTGAAGCTTTCTTT	CASSLVVDLMNTEAFF
few	TRBV5-1	NA	TRBJ2-7	TGCGCCAGCAGCTTTCTAGGGGGGGACCTCTACGAGCAGTACTTC	CASSFLGGDLYEQYF
NA	TRBV29-1	TRBD1	TRBJ1-4	TGCAGCGTTTACGACAGGGGAGGTGAAAAACTGTTTTTT	CSVYDRGGEKLFF
NA	TRBV9	NA	TRBJ1-3	TGTGCCAGCAGCGTAGCTGGCAGCTCTGGAAACACCATATATTTT	CASSVAGSSGNTIYF
NA	TRBV2	TRBD2	TRBJ2-1	TGTGCCAGCAGGGGACTAGCGGGGGGGCCTAAACAGTTCTTC	CASRGLAGGPKQFF
once	TRBV18	NA	TRBJ2-7	TGTGCCAGCTCACCACCGTCTCCAGGGCGCTCCTACGAGCAGTACTTC	CASSPPSPGRSYEQYF
once	TRBV7-2	NA	TRBJ2-1	TGTGCCAGCAGCCACCCGAGAGGGGGGGCATACAATGAGCAGTTCTTC	CASSHPRGGAYNEQFF
NA	TRBV7-9	NA	TRBJ2-2	TGTGCCAGCAGCTTATCCGCGGGTAACACCGGGGAGCTGTTTTTT	CASSLSAGNTGELFF
NA	TRBV19	TRBD1	TRBJ1-6	TGTGCCAGTACATTAGGACAGGGGGCTTATTCACCCCTCCACTTT	CASTLGQGAYSPLHF
NA	TRBV3-1/TRBV3-2	TRBD1	TRBJ2-1	TGTGCCAGCAGCCCCACCGGGACAGCCTATGAGCAGTTCTTC	CASSPTGTAYEQFF
NA	TRBV3-1/TRBV3-2	NA	TRBJ1-3	TGTGCCAGCAGCCAGATGCGGGGTGCAGGAAACACCATATATTTT	CASSQMRGAGNTIYF
NA	TRBV5-1	NA	TRBJ2-1	TGCGCCAGCTTTGGGCAGGGAGGGGGCAATGAGCAGTTCTTC	CASFGQGGGNEQFF
NA	TRBV2	TRBD1	TRBJ2-5	TGTGCCAGCAGTGAAAATAGGGCAGGGGGGACCCAGTACTTC	CASSENRAGGTQYF
NA	TRBV27	TRBD1	TRBJ1-2	TGTGCCAGCAGTCCCCGACAGGGTTCTCAAGCTAACTATGGCTACACCTTC	CASSPRQGSQANYGYTF
NA	TRBV5-4	NA	TRBJ1-2	TGTGCCAGCAGCCCCGGGGAGGCGCCCTATGGCTACACCTTC	CASSPGEAPYGYTF
NA	TRBV30	NA	TRBJ2-3	TGTGCCTGGAGTGTACTCGGGGGGCGAAAGGGCACAGATACGCAGTATTTT	CAWSVLGGRKGTDTQYF
NA	TRBV7-2	TRBD1	TRBJ1-2	TGTGCCAGCAGCATCCAGACAGGGAACTATGGCTACACCTTC	CASSIQTGNYGYTF
NA	TRBV7-6	TRBD2	TRBJ2-3	TGTGCCAGCAGCTTAGTTAGCGGGGGGACGAGCACAGATACGCAGTATTTT	CASSLVSGGTSTDTQYF
NA	TRBV7-2	NA	TRBJ1-2	TGTGCCAGCAGCTACGGAGTCTCAAATGGCTACACCTTC	CASSYGVSNGYTF
few	TRBV7-7	NA	TRBJ1-2	TGTGCCAGCAGCTTATTTCGGGGGGCTTCTAATGGCTACACCTTC	CASSLFRGASNGYTF
NA	TRBV5-4	NA	TRBJ2-7	TGTGCCAGCAGCTTGGGGCGGAAGGTCTACGAGCAGTACTTC	CASSLGRKVYEQYF
NA	TRBV3-1/TRBV3-2	TRBD1	TRBJ2-1	TGTGCCAGCAGTTCCTGGACAGGGGACTACAATGAGCAGTTCTTC	CASSSWTGDYNEQFF
few	TRBV4-1	NA	TRBJ1-6	TGCGCCAGCAGCCAAGAGACGGCAGACTTTTATTCACCCCTCCACTTT	CASSQETADFYSPLHF
few	TRBV6-5	NA	TRBJ1-2	TGTGCCAGCAGTACGGACAGTCGACTCTATGGCTACACCTTC	CASSTDSRLYGYTF
NA	TRBV4-2	TRBD2	TRBJ2-1	TGTGCCAGCAGCAACCTAGCGGGGGGCTCCTCGGGTGAGCAGTTCTTC	CASSNLAGGSSGEQFF
NA	TRBV15	NA	TRBJ2-5	TGTGCCACCAGCAGGGCACCCCCCACTAGCAGTTTGGAGACCCAGTACTTC	CATSRAPPTSSLETQYF
NA	TRBV9	TRBD2	TRBJ2-4	TGTGCCAGCAGCGCCGGACTAGCGGGGGAGAATGGCATTCAGTACTTC	CASSAGLAGENGIQYF
NA	TRBV27	NA	TRBJ2-7	TGTGCCAGCAGTTTATTAGGGGGGGAAGAGCAGTACTTC	CASSLLGGEEQYF
NA	TRBV11-3	TRBD2	TRBJ2-1	TGTGCCAGCAGCTTACTTGCGGGGGGGCCGGATGAGCAGTTCTTC	CASSLLAGGPDEQFF
NA	TRBV6-5	TRBD1	TRBJ2-7	TGTGCCAGCAGGGCTGATTTCCAGGGGGTCTACGAGCAGTACTTC	CASRADFQGVYEQYF